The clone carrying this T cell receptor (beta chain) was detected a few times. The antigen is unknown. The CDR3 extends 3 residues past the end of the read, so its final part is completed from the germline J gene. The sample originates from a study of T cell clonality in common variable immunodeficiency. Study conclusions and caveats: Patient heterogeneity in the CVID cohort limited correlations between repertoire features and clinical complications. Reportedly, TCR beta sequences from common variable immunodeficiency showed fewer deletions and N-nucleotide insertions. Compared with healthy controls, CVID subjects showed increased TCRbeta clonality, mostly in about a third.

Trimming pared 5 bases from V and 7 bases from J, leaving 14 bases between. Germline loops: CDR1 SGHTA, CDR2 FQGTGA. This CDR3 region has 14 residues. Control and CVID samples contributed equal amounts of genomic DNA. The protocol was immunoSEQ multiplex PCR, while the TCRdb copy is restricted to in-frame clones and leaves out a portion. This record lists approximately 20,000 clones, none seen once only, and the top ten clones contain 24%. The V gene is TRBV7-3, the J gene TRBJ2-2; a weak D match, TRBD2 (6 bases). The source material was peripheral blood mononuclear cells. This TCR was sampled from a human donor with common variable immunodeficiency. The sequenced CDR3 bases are TGTGCCAGCAGCCGGACTAACAGAGGCGGGGAG. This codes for CASSRTNRGGE. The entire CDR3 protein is CASSRTNRGGELFF.